One and the same sample provided the 28 T cell receptor beta chains below, sequenced in a study of identical twins (dated by TCRdb to between 2015 and 2016). To prepare the library, 5' RACE was applied. Sequencing instrument: Illumina HiSeq 2000. In-frame beta chains were kept once TCRdb had trimmed the public reads at Q25 with fastp and called clones with MiXCR. Identical CDR3 protein sequences are pooled into one entry, listed with their most common genes and DNA. The sample table shows fewer than 250,000 distinct CDR3 sequences, and roughly 15% are seen once. The ten largest make up 40% of the sample. This same sample was also part of a study on T cells expressing NK-cell markers.

Specimen: CD8+ T cells sorted from blood. These TCRs come from a woman aged 18-29 years in good health.

This clonotype came up a few times. The chain couples TRBV27 to TRBJ2-7, with 9 nucleotides matching TRBD2. The trim removed 6 bases at V and 5 bases at J, leaving 14 bases unmatched. The germline gives CDR1 MNHEY, CDR2 SMNVEV (reference sequence). This CDR3 has 16 residues. The CDR3, as DNA: TGTGCCAGCAGAACCAGGGGCGGGAGGGCCGTCGACGAGCAGTACTTC. It specifies CASRTRGGRAVDEQYF.

This clonotype has ten or more counts. The chain is built from TRBV12-3 or TRBV12-4 and TRBJ1-4; D uncertain. Trimming stripped 6 bases from V and 0 bases from J, with 17 bases between. The CDR3 is 17 amino acids. The CDR3 region is CASRRAFQAATNEKLFF. CDR3 nucleotide sequence: TGTGCCAGCAGACGGGCCTTTCAGGCCGCAACTAATGAAAAACTGTTTTTT.

This clonotype was detected ten times or more. This rearrangement joins TRBV5-1 to TRBJ2-7; D ambiguous. The CDR3 is made up of 15 amino acids. Germline CDR1 and CDR2: SGHRS and YFSETQ. V gave up 0 bases and J gave up 0 bases, with 10 bases separating them. The CDR3 bases are TGCGCCAGCAGCTTGGTCCTCAGGAGCTCCTACGAGCAGTACTTC. Encoded protein: CASSLVLRSSYEQYF. Looking up the rest from reference TRBV5-1 and TRBJ2-7 gives the full variable domain: KAGVTQTPRYLIKTRGQQVTLSCSPISGHRSVSWYQQTPGQGLQFLFEYFSETQRNKGNFPGRFSGRQFSNSRSEMNVSTLELGDSALYLCASSLVLRSSYEQYFGPGTRLTVT.

The chain carries TRBV2 and TRBJ2-7, with 12 bases matching TRBD2. The V gene end was trimmed by 11 bases and the J gene end by 2 bases; junction bases not matched to a gene: 10. The CDR3 consists of 15 residues. From germline, CDR1 is SNHLY and CDR2 FYNNEI. The CDR3 DNA sequence: TGTGCCGGGCATCCGACTAGCGGGAGCCCCTACGAGCAGTACTTC. Translating it yields CAGHPTSGSPYEQYF.

The chain couples TRBV6-2 or TRBV6-3 to TRBJ1-2; no clear D gene. CDR1 and CDR2 from the germline V gene are MNHEY and SVGEGT. The CDR3 consists of 12 residues. V was clipped by 4 bases and J by 3 bases, with 6 bases between them. As DNA, the CDR3 is TGTGCCAGCAGTTCGGCCGACTATGGCTACACCTTC. Translation: CASSSADYGYTF.

The rearrangement joins TRBV9 to TRBJ2-5; 10 bases map to TRBD2. CDR1 and CDR2 (germline): SGDLS, YYNGEE. This CDR3 has 15 residues. V was pared by 3 bases and J by 4 bases, with 6 bases of the junction left unmatched. CDR3 region: CASSASGRASETQYF. CDR3 in DNA: TGTGCCAGCAGCGCGAGCGGGAGGGCCTCAGAGACCCAGTACTTC.

This clonotype was counted between two and nine times. The rearrangement joins TRBV12-3 or TRBV12-4 to TRBJ2-7, with TRBD2 matching over 7 bases. Unmatched junction bases numbered 5, after V lost 3 bases and J lost 3 bases. The CDR3 contains 14 residues. In DNA, the CDR3 is TGTGCCAGCAGTTTGGGAGGGCCGATCTACGAGCAGTACTTC. The encoded protein is CASSLGGPIYEQYF.

This clonotype was seen more than once but under ten times. The rearrangement joins TRBV20-1 to TRBJ1-1, with D perhaps TRBD1 (5 bases). V lost 2 bases and J lost 3, with 10 bases in between. CDR1 and CDR2 (germline): DFQATT, SNEGSKA (reference sequence). The CDR3 sequence is 13 residues long. The CDR3 here is CSARLIGDTEAFF. The DNA for the CDR3 is TGCAGTGCTAGATTGATAGGGGACACTGAAGCTTTCTTT.

This clonotype was recorded a few times. This chain links TRBV20-1 with TRBJ2-1, with 13 bases identical to TRBD2. The CDR3 loop spans 14 amino acids. The V gene end was trimmed by 5 bases and the J gene end by 9 bases; junction bases not matched to a gene: 7. The germline gives CDR1 DFQATT, CDR2 SNEGSKA (reference sequence). DNA of the CDR3: TGCAGTGCTGGGGGACTAGCGGGAAGGATTGAGCAGTTCTTC. Protein: CSAGGLAGRIEQFF.

This chain connects TRBV6-5 to TRBJ1-3; 8 bases fit TRBD1. Germline CDR1 is MNHEY and CDR2 is SVGAGI. CDR3 length: 14 amino acids. The V gene end was trimmed by 2 bases and the J gene end by 8 bases; junction bases not matched to a gene: 5. CDR3 sequence reads: CASSYGQGGYTIYF. DNA of the CDR3: TGTGCCAGCAGTTACGGACAGGGCGGATACACCATATATTTT.

This chain connects TRBV7-9 to TRBJ2-7; TRBD1 is a possible D gene (5 bases). The germline V and J ends were trimmed by 6 bases and 2 bases, with 11 bases remaining between them. This CDR3 region has 13 residues. Germline-derived CDR1 and CDR2 are SEHNR and FQNEAQ (reference sequence). In DNA, the CDR3 is TGTGCCAGCAGTCCGACAGCGACCTACGAGCAGTACTTC. It yields the protein CASSPTATYEQYF.

This clonotype was recorded a few times. This chain links TRBV12-3 or TRBV12-4 with TRBJ2-7, with 9 bases fitting TRBD1. This CDR3 is 16 amino acids long. V was clipped by 6 bases and J by 5 bases; unmatched bases: 14. In DNA, the CDR3 is TGTGCCAGCAGCCCCCCAGGGACAGGGATTTCCCACGAGCAGTACTTC. It is translated as CASSPPGTGISHEQYF.

The CDR3 DNA follows: TGTGCCACCAGCAGAGAGCCCCTCGACAGGGCGGGCACGCAGTTCTTC. Its translation: CATSREPLDRAGTQFF. The V and J genes are TRBV15 and TRBJ2-1; TRBD1 matches at 7 bases. CDR1 and CDR2 (germline): LNHNV, YYDKDF (reference sequence). The V gene end was trimmed by 0 bases and the J gene end by 12 bases; junction bases not matched to a gene: 14. There are 16 residues in the CDR3. The whole variable domain, remainder taken from reference TRBV15 and TRBJ2-1, is DAMVIQNPRYQVTQFGKPVTLSCSQTLNHNVMYWYQQKSSQAPKLLFHYYDKDFNNEADTPDNFQSRRPNTSFCFLDIRSPGLGDTAMYLCATSREPLDRAGTQFFGPGTRLTVL.

This clonotype was seen a handful of times. In DNA form, the CDR3 reads TGTGCCAGCAGCTTGGGTTGGGGGGCCTTTGGAACTGAAGCTTTCTTT. It is translated as CASSLGWGAFGTEAFF. The chain is built from TRBV5-5 and TRBJ1-1; D perhaps matches TRBD1 (6 bases). CDR3 length: 16 amino acids. Trimming removed 0 bases from V and 5 bases from J, with 17 bases in between. CDR1 and CDR2 from the germline V gene are SGHKS and YYEKEE (reference sequence).

This clonotype was detected only a few times. The chain joins TRBV7-9 to TRBJ2-5, with D uncertain. Trimming cost V 1 base and J 3 bases, with 6 bases left between them. This CDR3 is 13 amino acids long. Germline values: CDR1 SEHNR, CDR2 FQNEAQ (reference sequence). Written as DNA, the CDR3 is TGTGCCAGCAGCTTAGATCCGAAAGAGACCCAGTACTTC. Its protein product is CASSLDPKETQYF.

The V and J genes are TRBV4-3 and TRBJ2-3, with 10 positions matching TRBD2. CDR3 length: 18 amino acids. V gave up 0 bases and J gave up 6 bases; unmatched junction bases: 12. CDR1 is LGHNA and CDR2 is YSLEER in the germline V gene. CDR3 sequence reads: CASSQDVWLAGDRDTQYF. The CDR3 nucleotides are TGCGCCAGCAGCCAAGACGTGTGGCTAGCGGGAGATAGGGATACGCAGTATTTT.

The table lists this clonotype with a few counts. V and J are TRBV20-1 and TRBJ1-5, with D tentatively TRBD1 (5 bases). This CDR3 region has 17 residues. V lost 3 bases to trimming and J lost 0 bases, with 18 bases between them. Germline CDR1 and CDR2: DFQATT and SNEGSKA (reference sequence). The CDR3 loop is CSARFGGSTYSNQPQHF. CDR3 DNA sequence: TGCAGTGCTAGGTTCGGGGGGTCTACCTATAGCAATCAGCCCCAGCATTTT.

This clonotype turned up a few times. The chain joins TRBV6-5 to TRBJ2-5; no definite D call. Trimming shortened V by 2 bases and J by 2 bases, and 9 bases separated the two germline ends. The CDR3 totals 14 residues. Germline CDR1 and CDR2: MNHEY and SVGAGI. DNA of the CDR3: TGTGCCAGCAGTTACAACGGTCCACAAGAGACCCAGTACTTC. Amino acid sequence: CASSYNGPQETQYF.

V usage is TRBV19 and J usage is TRBJ2-1, with D unresolved. The length of the CDR3 is 15 residues. Trimming took off 2 bases at V and 0 bases at J, with 8 bases between the two ends. Germline-derived CDR1 and CDR2 are LNHDA and SQIVND (reference sequence). The CDR3 sequence: CASSISTSSYNEQFF. The CDR3 DNA sequence: TGTGCCAGTAGTATATCTACCAGCTCCTACAATGAGCAGTTCTTC.

This clonotype was observed a few times. The CDR3 loop is CASTGDFFPNTGELFF. DNA for the CDR3: TGTGCCAGCACCGGGGACTTTTTCCCTAACACCGGGGAGCTGTTTTTT. V and J are TRBV11-2 and TRBJ2-2; possible D gene TRBD2, 6 bases. The CDR3 has 16 amino acids. V lost 7 bases to trimming and J lost 2 bases, with 17 bases between them. The V gene's germline CDR1 is SGHAT and CDR2 FQNNGV.

This clonotype was recorded a few times. This chain joins TRBV12-3 or TRBV12-4 and TRBJ2-1; TRBD2 matches 10 bases. Trimming removed 5 bases from V and 9 bases from J; junction bases left unmatched: 10. The length of the CDR3 is 15 residues. DNA for the CDR3: TGTGCCAGCAGTCCGGCCGGGACTAGCGCTGGTGAGCAGTTCTTC. This translates into CASSPAGTSAGEQFF.

In its sample, this clonotype was seen a few times. The chain is built from TRBV27 and TRBJ1-5, with D perhaps TRBD1 (5 bases). Trimming took 2 bases from V and 7 from J, leaving 12 bases between them. Germline assignment: CDR1 MNHEY and CDR2 SMNVEV (reference sequence). There are 14 residues in the CDR3. CDR3 residues: CASSLPGMGQPQHF. The CDR3 coding sequence is TGTGCCAGCAGTTTACCAGGGATGGGGCAGCCCCAGCATTTT.

The CDR3 here is CASSTRTSGTDTQYF. The DNA for the CDR3 is TGTGCCAGCAGTACCCGGACTAGCGGCACAGATACGCAGTATTTT. The chain couples TRBV28 to TRBJ2-3; 9 bases fit TRBD2. V lost 5 bases, J lost 1 base, and 4 bases stayed unmatched. CDR3 length equals 15 residues. Germline CDR1 MDHEN, CDR2 SYDVKM.

This clonotype was seen ten or more times. V usage is TRBV6-4 and J usage is TRBJ2-2, with D uncertain. V was shortened by 4 bases and J by 3 bases, with 9 bases between the two germline ends. This CDR3 spans 14 amino acids. The germline CDR1 and CDR2 sequences are MRHNA and SNTAGT. The CDR3 DNA is TGTGCCAGCAGTGTTGGGCAGGACACCGGGGAGCTGTTTTTT. This codes for CASSVGQDTGELFF.

The chain carries TRBV14 and TRBJ1-2, with D uncertain. The germline gives CDR1 SGHDN, CDR2 FVKESK. This CDR3 contains 14 residues. Trimming shortened V by 5 bases and J by 3 bases, and 13 bases separated the two germline ends. CDR3 DNA sequence: TGTGCCAGCAGCTCTGACCGCTCCCACTATGGCTACACCTTC. This codes for CASSSDRSHYGYTF.

V usage is TRBV6-2 or TRBV6-3 and J usage is TRBJ2-1, with 10 bases fitting TRBD2. CDR1 and CDR2 from the germline V gene are MNHEY and SVGEGT. Trimming removed 0 bases from V and 1 base from J; junction bases left unmatched: 6. This CDR3 region has 18 residues. The CDR3 coding sequence is TGTGCCAGCAGTTACTCTCCCCTAGCGGGGGCTTCCTACAATGAGCAGTTCTTC. Amino acid sequence: CASSYSPLAGASYNEQFF.

This clonotype was seen a handful of times. This chain links TRBV12-3 or TRBV12-4 with TRBJ2-1; 12 bases map to TRBD2. After removal of 5 bases from V and 7 bases from J, the junction contained 6 bases not matched to a gene. The CDR3 length is 15 residues. CDR3 region: CASSPLAGGVNEQFF. CDR3 in DNA: TGTGCCAGCAGTCCACTAGCGGGAGGTGTAAATGAGCAGTTCTTC.

This clonotype was picked up a small number of times. J is TRBJ2-7 and V is TRBV6-1; no reliable D call. CDR1 and CDR2 (germline): MNHNS, SASEGT. The V end lost 6 bases, the J end lost 2 bases, and 8 bases lay between the germline ends. The CDR3 is made up of 12 amino acids. CDR3 sequence: CASRLVTYEQYF. The CDR3 coding sequence is TGTGCCAGCAGGTTGGTTACCTACGAGCAGTACTTC.